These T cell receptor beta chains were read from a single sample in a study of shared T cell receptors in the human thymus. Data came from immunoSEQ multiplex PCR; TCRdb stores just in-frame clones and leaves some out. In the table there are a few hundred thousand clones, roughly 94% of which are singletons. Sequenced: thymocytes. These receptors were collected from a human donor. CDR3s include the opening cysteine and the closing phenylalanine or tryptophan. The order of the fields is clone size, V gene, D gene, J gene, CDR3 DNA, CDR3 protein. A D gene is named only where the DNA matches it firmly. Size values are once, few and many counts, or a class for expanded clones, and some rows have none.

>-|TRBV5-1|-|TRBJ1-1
TGCGCCAGCAGCGGGGGGCTGCAGGGGATGACTTTCTTT
CASSGGLQGMTFF
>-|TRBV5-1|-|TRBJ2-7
TGCGCCAGCAGCGAGTCGGCGGGACGACTGTACTTC
CASSESAGRLYF
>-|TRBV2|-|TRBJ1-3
TGTGCCAGCAGTGAAGCAAGGCCGAGCTCTGGAAACACCATATATTTT
CASSEARPSSGNTIYF
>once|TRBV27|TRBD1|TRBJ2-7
TGTGCCAGCAGTTTACAGGGGGCCTCGTACGAGCAGTACTTC
CASSLQGASYEQYF
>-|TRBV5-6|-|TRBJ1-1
TGTGCCAGCAGCTTGGTCCGGGAGAACACTGAAGCTTTCTTT
CASSLVRENTEAFF
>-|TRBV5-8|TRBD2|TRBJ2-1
TGTGCCAGCAGCACTGAGGGGGTAGCGGGAGGGCCGTTATCCTACAATGAGCAGTTCTTC
CASSTEGVAGGPLSYNEQFF
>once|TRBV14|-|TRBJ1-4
TGTGCCAGCAGCCGACAGAAAAGCTCTTCAACTAATGAAAAACTGTTTTTT
CASSRQKSSSTNEKLFF
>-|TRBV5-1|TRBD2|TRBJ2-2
TGCGCCAGCACTGGACTAGCGGGGAACACCGGGGAGCTGTTTTTT
CASTGLAGNTGELFF
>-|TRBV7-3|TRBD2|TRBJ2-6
TGTGCCAGCAGCCCCCGGGGGGGGCCGACTGGGGCCAACGTCCTGACTTTC
CASSPRGGPTGANVLTF
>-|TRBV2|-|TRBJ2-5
TGTGCCAGCTTGGGGGTTACGGAGACCCAGTACTTC
CASLGVTETQYF
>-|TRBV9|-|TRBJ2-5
TGTGCCAGCAGCGTAGACCCCGGCCACCGAGGGTCTCAAGAGACCCAGTACTTC
CASSVDPGHRGSQETQYF
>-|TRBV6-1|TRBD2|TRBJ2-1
TGTGCCAGCAGCGGGAGGACTAGCAATGAGCAGTTCTTC
CASSGRTSNEQFF
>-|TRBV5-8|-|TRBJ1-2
TGTGCCAGCAGCTCCCGGGAGTATGGCTACACCTTC
CASSSREYGYTF
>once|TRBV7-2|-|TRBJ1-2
TGTGCCTCGACACAGGGTTCAAGGGGCTACACCTTC
CASTQGSRGYTF
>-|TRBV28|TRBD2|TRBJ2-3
TGTGCCAGCAGTGAAGGGACTAGCGGCACAGATACGCAGTATTTT
CASSEGTSGTDTQYF
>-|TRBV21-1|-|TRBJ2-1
TGTGCCAGCAGCATGAGTCCCGGGACGCAAGGCTACAATGAGCAGTTCTTC
CASSMSPGTQGYNEQFF
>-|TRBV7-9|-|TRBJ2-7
TGTGCCAGCAGCTTAGTTATCTACGAGCAGTACTTC
CASSLVIYEQYF
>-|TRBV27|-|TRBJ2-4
TGTGCCAGCAGTTTAACCCCCCTTCCACAGCCAGCTCTAGCCAAAAACATTCAGTACTTC
CASSLTPLPQPALAKNIQYF
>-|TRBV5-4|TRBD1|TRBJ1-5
TGTGCCAGCAGCTTGTGGGGACAGTATAGCAATCAGCCCCAGCATTTT
CASSLWGQYSNQPQHF
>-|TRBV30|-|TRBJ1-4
TGTGCCTGGATTGGGGACCGGGGGACAACTAATGAAAAACTGTTTTTT
CAWIGDRGTTNEKLFF
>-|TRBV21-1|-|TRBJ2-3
TGTGCCAGCAGCAAACGACCGGGCAAGGGGAGCACAGATACGCAGTATTTT
CASSKRPGKGSTDTQYF
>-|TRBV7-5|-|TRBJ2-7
TGTGCCAGAAGCTTACTTTTTACGCGGAATGGAGTGTGGGAGCAGTACTTC
CARSLLFTRNGVWEQYF
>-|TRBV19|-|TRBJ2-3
TGTGCCAGTACCTCTCGGCGGAGCCTTAGCACAGATACGCAGTATTTT
CASTSRRSLSTDTQYF
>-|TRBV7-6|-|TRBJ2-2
TGTGCCAGCAGCTTTGGGCGGAACGCGAACACCGGGGAGCTGTTTTTT
CASSFGRNANTGELFF
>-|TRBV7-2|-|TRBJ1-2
TGTGCCAGCAGCTTAGAGTCGATCGGGTGTTTGTATGGCTACACCTTC
CASSLESIGCLYGYTF
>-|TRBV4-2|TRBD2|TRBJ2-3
TGTGCCAGCACGGCTAGCGGGACCACAGATACGCAGTATTTT
CASTASGTTDTQYF
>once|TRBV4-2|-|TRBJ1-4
TGTGCCAGCAGCTCAGAGGGCCCCCGCCCTGAAAAACTGTTTTTT
CASSSEGPRPEKLFF
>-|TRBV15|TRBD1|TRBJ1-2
TGTGCCACCAGCAGAGCCAGGGGGCAAACCTCCCCCGCGACTCACTATGGCTACACCTTC
CATSRARGQTSPATHYGYTF
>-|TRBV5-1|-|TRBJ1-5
TGCGCCAGCAGCTTGGTTCCATCTCAGCCCCAGCATTTT
CASSLVPSQPQHF
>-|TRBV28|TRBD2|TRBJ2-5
TGTGCCAGCAGTTTCCTTGAGCGGGAGCGGATTACTGAGCAGTACTTC
CASSFLERERITEQYF
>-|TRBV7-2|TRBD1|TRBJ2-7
TGTGCCAGCAGCGGGTGGACAGGGAAGGGCGAGCAGTACTTC
CASSGWTGKGEQYF
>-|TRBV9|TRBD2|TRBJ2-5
TGTGCCAGCAGCGTAGAGTCTTGTGGGCTAGCGGTAGAGACCCAGTACTTC
CASSVESCGLAVETQYF
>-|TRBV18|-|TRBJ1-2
TGTGCCAGCTCCCCAATCACCCATTATGTTCGAAGCCCAGGGTTGGGCTACTATGGCTACACCTTC
CASSPITHYVRSPGLGYYGYTF
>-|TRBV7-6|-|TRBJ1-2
TGTGCCAGCAGCTTAGCAGGGGGGGACTATGGCTACACCTTC
CASSLAGGDYGYTF
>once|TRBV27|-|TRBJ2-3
TGTGCCAGCAGTTTCAGGGGCGCATCAGATACGCAGTATTTT
CASSFRGASDTQYF
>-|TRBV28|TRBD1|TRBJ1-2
TGTGCCAGCAGTTTCGCAGGGGGGTGGGGCTACACCTTC
CASSFAGGWGYTF
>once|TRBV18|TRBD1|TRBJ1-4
TGTGCCAGCTCACCGACAGGGGAAACTAATGAAAAACTGTTTTTT
CASSPTGETNEKLFF
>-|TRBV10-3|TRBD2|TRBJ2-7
TGTGCCATCAGTGTGGAGGAGGCGGGAGGGCACTGCGAGCAGTACTTC
CAISVEEAGGHCEQYF
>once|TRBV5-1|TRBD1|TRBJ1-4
TGCGCCAGCAGCTCGGACCCGGGACAGGGCTCGGAAAAACTGTTTTTT
CASSSDPGQGSEKLFF
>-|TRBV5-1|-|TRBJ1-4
TGCGCCAGCAGCGCCAGACCAAGGTGGAAAGAAAAACTGTTTTTT
CASSARPRWKEKLFF
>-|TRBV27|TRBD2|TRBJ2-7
TGTGCCAGCAGTCCCCAGGGACTAGCGGTAACCTACGAGCAGTACTTC
CASSPQGLAVTYEQYF
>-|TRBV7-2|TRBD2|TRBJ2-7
TGTGCCAGCAGCTTAGGGGCTAGCGGTTCCTACGAGCAGTACTTC
CASSLGASGSYEQYF
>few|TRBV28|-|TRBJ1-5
TGTGCCAGCAGTTTGGACGCCCGATGGTATCAGCCCCAGCATTTT
CASSLDARWYQPQHF
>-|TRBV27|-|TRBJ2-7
TGTGCCAGCAGTTTACCGAACAGGGTTTACGAGCAGTACTTC
CASSLPNRVYEQYF
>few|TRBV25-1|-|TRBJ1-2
TGTGCCAGCAGTGAATACACCTTC
CASSEYTF
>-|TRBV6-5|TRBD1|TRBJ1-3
TGTGCCAGCAGTTACGCCCCGACAGGGCGAAACACCATATATTTT
CASSYAPTGRNTIYF